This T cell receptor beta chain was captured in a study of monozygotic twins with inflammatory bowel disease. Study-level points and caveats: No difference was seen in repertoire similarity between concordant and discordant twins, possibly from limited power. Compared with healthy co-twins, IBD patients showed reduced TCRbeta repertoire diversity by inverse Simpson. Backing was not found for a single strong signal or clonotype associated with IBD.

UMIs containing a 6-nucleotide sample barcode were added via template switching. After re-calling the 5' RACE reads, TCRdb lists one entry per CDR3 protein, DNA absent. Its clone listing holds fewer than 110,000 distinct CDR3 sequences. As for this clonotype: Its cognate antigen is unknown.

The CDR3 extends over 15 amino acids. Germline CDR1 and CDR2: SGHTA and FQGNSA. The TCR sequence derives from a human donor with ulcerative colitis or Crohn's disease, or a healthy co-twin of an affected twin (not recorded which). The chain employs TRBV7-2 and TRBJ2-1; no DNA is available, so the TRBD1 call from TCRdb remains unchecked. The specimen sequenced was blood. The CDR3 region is CASSSRGGSYNEQFF.